This entry features one TCR beta chain sequence. The record originates from a study of T cells in Graves' hyperthyroidism and ophthalmopathy. J lost 2 bases, V lost 5 bases, and 21 bases had no gene match. The CDR3 sequence is 19 residues long. Germline CDR1 and CDR2: SEHNR and FQNEAQ (reference sequence). Amplified regions were TCR beta CDR3 sequences from RNA transcripts. HTBI primers were used for first-round RT-PCR of the TCR CDR3. TCRdb fed the multiplex PCR reads into MiXCR, producing one record per CDR3 protein. The sample has over 300,000 distinct CDR3 sequences; 14% are singletons. The receptor's source is an older woman with Graves' hyperthyroidism. The chain joins TRBV7-9 to TRBJ2-7; 7 nucleotides line up with TRBD1. The sequenced material came from blood. CDR3 amino acids: CASSPRAATRRDRPYEQYF. The CDR3 coding sequence is TGTGCCAGCAGCCCCCGCGCGGCCACCCGCCGGGACAGACCCTACGAGCAGTACTTC. Based on the CDR3 plus reference TRBV7-9 and TRBJ2-7, the full variable domain is DTGVSQNPRHKITKRGQNVTFRCDPISEHNRLYWYRQTLGQGPEFLTYFQNEAQLEKSRLLSDRFSAERPKGSFSTLEIQRTEQGDSAMYLCASSPRAATRRDRPYEQYFGPGTRLTVT.